This TCR beta chain was profiled in a study of blood T cell repertoires in COVID-19. Assay used: immunoSEQ multiplex PCR; TCRdb lists only in-frame clones, some missing. Of about 180,000 clones in the sample, about 88% were seen once. Germline CDR1 LNHDA, CDR2 SQIVND (reference sequence). The CDR3 is made up of 14 amino acids. Trimming took 1 base from V and 7 from J; bases not matched to a gene: 4. V gene TRBV19 combines with J gene TRBJ1-2; 9 nucleotides align to TRBD1. The sequence was obtained from a woman aged 25 to 39 with active or convalescent COVID-19. The specimen was peripheral blood. The CDR3 nucleotides are TGTGCCAGTAGTATAGGGACAGGGGTTCTTGGCTACACCTTC. This gives the protein CASSIGTGVLGYTF. Full variable domain (missing parts from reference TRBV19 and TRBJ1-2): DGGITQSPKYLFRKEGQNVTLSCEQNLNHDAMYWYRQDPGQGLRLIYYSQIVNDFQKGDIAEGYSVSREKKESFPLTVTSAQKNPTAFYLCASSIGTGVLGYTFGSGTRLTVV.